Below, one TCR beta chain is given with its context. The antigen this receptor binds is unknown. No much larger clone exists at a distance of one base, and base qualities are not known. Each collaborating institution followed its own protocols to collect whole blood in K2EDTA tubes. For TCRbeta analysis, collaborators shipped samples as frozen whole blood, isolated PBMCs, or DNA extracted from either of those sample types. TCRbeta CDR3 regions were amplified from genomic DNA using the immunoSEQ Assay, a bias-controlled multiplex PCR. The source study handled its data this way. Nucleated cell counts per sample were estimated from amplification of reference gene primers within the assay. To quantify the absolute abundance of each unique TCRbeta CDR3 rearrangement, sequence reads were collapsed and filtered. For each sample, productive Simpson clonality was calculated by taking the square root of Simpson's diversity index across productive rearrangements. What TCRdb holds here is the immuneACCESS table cut down to in-frame rearrangements. Part of the clones is not present; checked against another copy, under half of the missing clones reflect an unresolved V gene, and the others are unexplained. The V and J calls and clone size are taken from that table; D and trimming were inferred from the DNA. The sample table shows some 260,000 clones, and roughly 88% are seen once. The ten largest make up about 0.7% of the sample.

These data come from a study of blood T cell repertoires in COVID-19 (dated by TCRdb to 2018 to 2021). Background for the entire study: The collaborator samples originated in the United States, Italy and Spain and spanned the acute and convalescent phases of COVID-19. Samples were obtained from the ongoing ImmuneRACE study (first 160 participants) and from roughly 1,300 subjects provided by 6 global collaborators. Where available, HLA class I and class II types were taken from metadata supplied by the sample provider and were not determined by assay-based typing. The repertoires were made available in a free public database intended to serve as a resource for research on the immune response to SARS-CoV-2. A de-identified subject ID, COVID-19 status, age in years and sex were almost always included in the sample metadata. The dataset comprised deeply sampled blood TCRbeta repertoires from subjects exposed to, actively infected with, or recovered from COVID-19. The material from the prospective study consisted of cDNA or gDNA derived from T cells, B-cell-depleted T cells, or PBMCs.

The full study reports these points: Clinical and demographic metadata were provided uncurated, with the amount varying by source and participant.

The germline V gene supplies CDR1 SNHLY and CDR2 FYNNEI. Reading from cysteine to phenylalanine, the CDR3 counts 15 amino acids. Only the CDR3 portion is preserved as DNA: 45 bases, with reading frame beginning at the first base. At the junction V is shortened by 6 bases and J by 7 bases; bases outside the gene matches: 9. The sequenced material came from peripheral blood. The chain employs TRBV2 and TRBJ1-4; 9 junctional bases match TRBD1. The sequence derives from a human donor in a cohort sampled during active COVID-19. The DNA reads TGTGCCAGCAGGGACTGGGACAGGGATAGTGAAAAACTGTTTTTT. This gives the protein CASRDWDRDSEKLFF.